Listed below are T cell receptor beta chains from one sample, sequenced in a study of blood T cell repertoires in COVID-19. Assay used: immunoSEQ multiplex PCR; TCRdb lists only in-frame clones, some missing. The repertoire has around 250,000 clones, roughly 85% of them found once; the top ten carry around 3.4%. Sequenced material: peripheral blood. These receptors came from a woman younger than 30 with acute or convalescent COVID-19. CDR3s include the opening cysteine and the closing phenylalanine or tryptophan. D genes are given only for firm matches. Clone sizes are given selectively: once, few, many, or a class where the clone is expanded.

>TRBJ2-7|.|.|TRBV27
TGTGCCAGCAGTTTAAGAGTCGGCACAGGATCCTACGAGCAGTACTTC
CASSLRVGTGSYEQYF
>TRBJ2-3|.|.|TRBV29-1
TGCAGCGTTGAAATAGGTGGGGGGTCAGATACGCAGTATTTT
CSVEIGGGSDTQYF
>TRBJ1-2|.|.|TRBV2
TGTGCCAGCATGGGAACGGGAAACAATGGCTACACCTTC
CASMGTGNNGYTF
>TRBJ2-6|.|.|TRBV19
TGTGCCAGTAGTATAGATTCCTGGGCGAGCTCTGGGGCCAACGTCCTGACTTTC
CASSIDSWASSGANVLTF
>TRBJ2-3|.|once|TRBV3-1/TRBV3-2
TGTGCCAGCAGTTACGGGGGCACAGATACGCAGTATTTT
CASSYGGTDTQYF
>TRBJ2-5|TRBD1|.|TRBV3-1/TRBV3-2
TGTGCCAGCAGCCAAGAAGGCCCCGGACAGGGGAGGGAGACCCAGTACTTC
CASSQEGPGQGRETQYF
>TRBJ1-6|TRBD1|.|TRBV24-1
TGTGCCACCAGGACCGGGACAGGGGGCTCCTATAATTCACCCCTCCACTTT
CATRTGTGGSYNSPLHF
>TRBJ2-1|TRBD1|.|TRBV3-1/TRBV3-2
TGTGCCAGCAGCCAAACGCCGACAGGGAGCCATGAGCAGTTCTTC
CASSQTPTGSHEQFF
>TRBJ1-5|.|.|TRBV6-1
TGTGCCAGCAGTGGGAAGCATCGGACAGTGTGGAATCAGCCCCAGCATTTT
CASSGKHRTVWNQPQHF
>TRBJ1-2|TRBD1|few|TRBV6-5
TGTGCCAGCAGTAACGGACAGGGAGGTGGCTATGGCTACACCTTC
CASSNGQGGGYGYTF